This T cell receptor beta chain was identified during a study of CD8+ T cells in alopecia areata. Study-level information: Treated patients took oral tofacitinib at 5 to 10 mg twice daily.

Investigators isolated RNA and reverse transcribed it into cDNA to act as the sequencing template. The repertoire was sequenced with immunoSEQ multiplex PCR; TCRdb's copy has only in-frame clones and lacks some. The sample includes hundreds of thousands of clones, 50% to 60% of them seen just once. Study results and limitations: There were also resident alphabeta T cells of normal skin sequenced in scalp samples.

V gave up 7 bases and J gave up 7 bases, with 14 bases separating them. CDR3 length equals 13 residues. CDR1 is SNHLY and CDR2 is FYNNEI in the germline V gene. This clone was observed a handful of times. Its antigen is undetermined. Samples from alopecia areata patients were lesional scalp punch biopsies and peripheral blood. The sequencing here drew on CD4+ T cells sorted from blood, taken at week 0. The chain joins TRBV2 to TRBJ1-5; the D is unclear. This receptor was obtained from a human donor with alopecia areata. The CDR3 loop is CASKGSSSQPQHF. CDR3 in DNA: TGTGCCAGCAAGGGCTCCAGCAGCCAGCCCCAGCATTTT.